This T cell receptor beta chain is drawn from a study of blood T cells in healthy people across ages. Unmatched junction bases numbered 8, after V lost 4 bases and J lost 6 bases. Germline CDR1 SGHTA, CDR2 FQGNSA. This CDR3 is 15 amino acids long. Researchers isolated at least 6.5 million PBMCs per sample. Using a J-beta primer mix together with a sample-barcoded 5' primer, a second PCR was run for roughly 7 to 11 cycles. A minimum of 3 million CDR3-containing paired-end reads was obtained for each sample. TCRdb analysed the 5' RACE reads with MiXCR anew, one entry per CDR3 protein. The sample records over 600,000 distinct CDR3 sequences, roughly 43% being singletons. There are many counts of this clonotype.

The sequenced sample was blood. The receptor was derived from a man at least 80 years old in good health. This chain uses TRBV7-2 with TRBJ2-7, with 11 bases that match TRBD2. The CDR3 sequence is CASSYSGGEYGEQYF. The CDR3 bases are TGTGCCAGCAGCTATAGCGGGGGGGAGTATGGCGAGCAGTACTTC. The variable domain in full, completed from reference TRBV7-2 and TRBJ2-7, reads GAGVSQSPSNKVTEKGKDVELRCDPISGHTALYWYRQSLGQGLEFLIYFQGNSAPDKSGLPSDRFSAERTGGSVSTLTIQRTQQEDSAVYLCASSYSGGEYGEQYFGPGTRLTVT.